This entry lists 2 T cell receptor beta chains sequenced from one sample in a study of T-cell memory formation after mild COVID-19. From the 5' RACE reads, TCRdb called clonotypes with MiXCR, one entry per CDR3 protein. The sample shows roughly 410,000 distinct CDR3 sequences, roughly 26% of them seen only once. The sample consisted of PBMCs or a T cell subset sorted from them (not recorded which). The receptors derive from an adult woman who had mild COVID-19 (a few samples of this study predate the infection). Cell type and time point are not known.

In this sample, this clonotype turned up a few times. The chain combines TRBV2 with TRBJ2-1; 7 positions match TRBD2. Germline values: CDR1 SNHLY, CDR2 FYNNEI. The length of the CDR3 is 15 residues. The trim removed 9 bases at V and 0 bases at J, leaving 8 bases unmatched. The CDR3 region has the DNA TGTGCCAGTACTAGCGAAACGAGCTCCTACAATGAGCAGTTCTTC. Protein product: CASTSETSSYNEQFF.

In this sample, this clonotype turned up a few times. The chain recombines TRBV7-2 with TRBJ2-7; possible D gene TRBD2, 6 bases. The ends were cut back, 4 bases at V and 2 bases at J, with 15 bases in the middle. The CDR3 consists of 15 residues. Germline V lookup: CDR1 SGHTA, CDR2 FQGNSA. The CDR3 loop is CASSSGGPGPYEQYF. The CDR3 bases are TGTGCCAGCAGCTCTGGAGGGCCGGGCCCCTACGAGCAGTACTTC.